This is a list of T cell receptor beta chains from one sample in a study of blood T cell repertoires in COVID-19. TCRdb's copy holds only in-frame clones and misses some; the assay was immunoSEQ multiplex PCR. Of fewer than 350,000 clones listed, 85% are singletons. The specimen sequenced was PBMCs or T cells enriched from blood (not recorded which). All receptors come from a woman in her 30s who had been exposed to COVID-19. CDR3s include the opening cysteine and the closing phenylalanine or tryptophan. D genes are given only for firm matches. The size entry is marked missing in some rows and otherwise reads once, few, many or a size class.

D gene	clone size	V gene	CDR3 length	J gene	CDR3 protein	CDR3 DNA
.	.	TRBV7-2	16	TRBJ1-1	CASSLSPGQLNTEAFF	TGTGCCAGCAGCCTGAGTCCGGGACAACTGAACACTGAAGCTTTCTTT
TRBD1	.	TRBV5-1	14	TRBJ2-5	CASRPGQGGETQYF	TGCGCCAGCAGACCTGGACAGGGAGGAGAGACCCAGTACTTC
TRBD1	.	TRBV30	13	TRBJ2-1	CAWRATGVYEQFF	TGTGCCTGGAGGGCGACAGGGGTATATGAGCAGTTCTTC
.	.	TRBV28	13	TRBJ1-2	CASTQHYNYGYTF	TGTGCCAGCACCCAACACTATAACTATGGCTACACCTTC
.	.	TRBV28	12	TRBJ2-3	CASSLNGDTQYF	TGTGCCAGCAGCCTAAACGGGGATACGCAGTATTTT
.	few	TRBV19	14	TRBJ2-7	CASSSDYPSYEQYF	TGTGCCAGTAGTTCAGACTATCCCTCCTACGAGCAGTACTTC
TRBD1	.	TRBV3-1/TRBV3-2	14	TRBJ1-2	CASRPTGTAYGYTF	TGTGCCAGCCGGCCTACCGGGACAGCCTATGGCTACACCTTC
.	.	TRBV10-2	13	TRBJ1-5	CASSTSGNQPQHF	TGCGCCAGCAGTACGTCAGGGAATCAGCCCCAGCATTTT
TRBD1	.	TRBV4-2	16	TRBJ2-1	CASSQIEQGARYEQFF	TGTGCCAGCAGCCAAATAGAACAGGGGGCGCGCTATGAGCAGTTCTTC
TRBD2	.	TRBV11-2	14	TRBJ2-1	CASSFERGYNEQFF	TGTGCCAGCAGCTTCGAGCGGGGGTACAATGAGCAGTTCTTC